This TCR beta chain was identified during a study of identifying expanded T cells in peripheral blood. Findings and limits, study-wide: Clone count variance between roughly two-week samples rose with total template count.

Here immunoSEQ multiplex PCR was the method, and the copy in TCRdb shows in-frame clones only, minus some. Here the sample spans 70,000 to 95,000 clones, 85% to 90% being singletons. There are 17 residues in the CDR3. Germline trimming cut 0 bases from V and 3 bases from J; bases unmatched to any gene: 5. CDR1 is SGHRS, CDR2 YFSETQ, per germline. Regarding this clone: Its antigen is undetermined.

Sequencing was done on a sample of blood. The clonotype originates from a person aged 18-69 years in good health. The chain is built from TRBV5-1 and TRBJ1-5, with 11 bases aligning to TRBD1. DNA for the CDR3: TGCGCCAGCAGCTTGGGCGGGACAGGGGGGGCCAATCAGCCCCAGCATTTT. Translating gives CASSLGGTGGANQPQHF.